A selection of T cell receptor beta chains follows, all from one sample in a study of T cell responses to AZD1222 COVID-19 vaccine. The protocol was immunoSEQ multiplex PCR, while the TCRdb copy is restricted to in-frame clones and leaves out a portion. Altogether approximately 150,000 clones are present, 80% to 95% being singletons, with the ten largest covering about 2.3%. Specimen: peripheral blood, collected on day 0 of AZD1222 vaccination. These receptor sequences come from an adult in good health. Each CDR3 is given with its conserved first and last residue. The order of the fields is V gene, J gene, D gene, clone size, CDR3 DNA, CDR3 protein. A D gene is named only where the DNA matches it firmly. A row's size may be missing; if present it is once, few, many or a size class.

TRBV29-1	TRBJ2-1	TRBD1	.	TGCAGCGTCCAAGGGGACAGGGGGGATGGTGAGCAGTTCTTC	CSVQGDRGDGEQFF
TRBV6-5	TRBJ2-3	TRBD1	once	TGTGCCAGCTGCAGGGGGCGCGGGACAGATACGCAGTATTTT	CASCRGRGTDTQYF
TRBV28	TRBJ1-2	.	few	TGTGCCAGCAGTTCCAACTATGGCTACACCTTC	CASSSNYGYTF
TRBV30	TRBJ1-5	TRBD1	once	TGTGCCTGGAGTTCAGGGGGCGGTCAGCCCCAGCATTTT	CAWSSGGGQPQHF
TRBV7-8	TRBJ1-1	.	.	TGTGCCAGCAGCATAGGGTTGAACACTGAAGCTTTCTTT	CASSIGLNTEAFF
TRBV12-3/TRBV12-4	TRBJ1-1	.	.	TGTGCCAGCAGTTTAATAGGGGACACTGAAGCTTTCTTT	CASSLIGDTEAFF
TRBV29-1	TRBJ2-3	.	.	TGCAGCGTTGTTCCCCTGGGGGCGACTACGAATACGCAGTATTTT	CSVVPLGATTNTQYF
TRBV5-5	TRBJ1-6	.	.	TGTGCCAGCAGAGAGGTGGGGCAGAATAATTCACCCCTCCACTTT	CASREVGQNNSPLHF
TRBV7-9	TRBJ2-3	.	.	TGTGCCAGCAGCTACCCCCCTGAGGAGTTGGGCACAGATACGCAGTATTTT	CASSYPPEELGTDTQYF
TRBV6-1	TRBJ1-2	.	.	TGTGCCAGCAGTGAAGGGGGAATTCACTATGGCTACACCTTC	CASSEGGIHYGYTF
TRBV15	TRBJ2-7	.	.	TGTGCCACCAGCGATCCCGAAGCACCTAGCGTACCCTACGAGCAGTACTTC	CATSDPEAPSVPYEQYF
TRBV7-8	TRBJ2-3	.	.	TGTGCCAGCAGCTTTGTGGGGGATAGCACAGATACGCAGTATTTT	CASSFVGDSTDTQYF
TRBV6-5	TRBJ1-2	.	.	TGTGCCAGCAGTTACCCAGACGGCCCTGGGAATGGCTACACCTTC	CASSYPDGPGNGYTF
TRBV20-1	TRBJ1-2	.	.	TGCAGTGCTAGAGTTCCGGATGGCTACACCTTC	CSARVPDGYTF
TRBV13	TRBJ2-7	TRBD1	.	TGTGCCAGCAGCTCGGGGACAGCCCAATACGAGCAGTACTTC	CASSSGTAQYEQYF
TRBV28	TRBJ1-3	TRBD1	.	TGTGCCAGCATCGACAGGGGCAGGGGAAACACCATATATTTT	CASIDRGRGNTIYF
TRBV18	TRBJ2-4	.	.	TGTGCCAGCTCAACGACAGGCCCCAAAAACATTCAGTACTTC	CASSTTGPKNIQYF